This section outlines one T cell receptor beta chain sequence together with its context. The record originates from a study of blood T cell repertoires in COVID-19. Study information: Specimens from acute and convalescent COVID-19 originated in the United States, Italy and Spain.

V lost 5 bases and J lost 4; bases outside the gene matches: 6. The V gene's germline CDR1 is LNHDA and CDR2 SQIVND (reference sequence). The length of the CDR3 is 16 residues. Per the original data handling: Amplifying reference gene primers gave estimates of nucleated cell counts. Method: immunoSEQ multiplex PCR; TCRdb's copy keeps in-frame clones and lacks some. D and trimming were read from the DNA, whereas the V and J calls and clone size are those reported in that table. The sample lists 55,000 to 75,000 clones; around 90% were seen once. The rearrangement links TRBV19 to TRBJ2-6; 9 bases are shared with TRBD1. The sequence derives from a human donor in a cohort sampled during active COVID-19. Source material: peripheral blood. The CDR3 nucleotides read TGTGCCAGTAGTCAGGGGACAGGGTACGGGGCCAACGTCCTGACTTTC. The encoded protein is CASSQGTGYGANVLTF.